These 10 T cell receptor beta chains originate from one sample sequenced in a study of CD8 T cells in Susac syndrome. RNA in amounts of about 0.45 to 1 ug was reverse transcribed with random hexamers. TCRdb analysed the immunoSEQ multiplex PCR reads with MiXCR anew, one entry per CDR3 protein. The data contain some 200,000 distinct CDR3 sequences, more than 90% of them singletons. Input material: CD4+ T cells from PBMCs. The receptors stem from a human donor with Susac syndrome.

The gene calls are TRBV6-5 and TRBJ2-7, with 9 bases aligning to TRBD1. The CDR3 is 13 amino acids. Trimming took 6 bases from V and 2 from J; bases not matched to a gene: 2. Germline values: CDR1 MNHEY, CDR2 SVGAGI. CDR3 DNA sequence: TGTGCCAGCAGGGGACAGGGCACCTACGAGCAGTACTTC. Translation gives CASRGQGTYEQYF.

The V call is TRBV28, the J call TRBJ1-2, with a possible D match to TRBD1 (5 bases). CDR1 MDHEN and CDR2 SYDVKM come from the germline V gene. This CDR3 region has 14 residues. V lost 5 bases to trimming and J lost 2 bases, with 12 bases between them. CDR3 in DNA: TGTGCCAGCAGTCCGGACAATGACAACTATGGCTACACCTTC. Translation gives CASSPDNDNYGYTF.

V gene TRBV20-1 combines with J gene TRBJ2-7; 8 positions match TRBD1. The germline CDR1 and CDR2 sequences are DFQATT and SNEGSKA (reference sequence). Trimming at V came to 8 bases and at J to 5 bases, leaving 8 bases not matched to a gene. The CDR3 has 12 residues. This CDR3 is CSRTGRANEQYF. DNA of the CDR3: TGCAGTCGGACAGGGAGAGCCAACGAGCAGTACTTC.

The chain combines TRBV30 with TRBJ1-6; 10 bases fit TRBD1. The CDR3 has 13 residues. From germline, CDR1 is GTSNPN and CDR2 SVGIG (reference sequence). The J segment lost 6 bases and the V segment lost 5 bases, leaving 1 base of the junction unmatched. In DNA, the CDR3 is TGTGCCTGGGGGGACAGGGGTAATTCACCCCTCCACTTT. It translates to CAWGDRGNSPLHF.

The chain has TRBV27 and TRBJ2-4; 8 bases are a match to TRBD1. In germline, CDR1 is MNHEY, CDR2 SMNVEV (reference sequence). V dropped 5 bases and J dropped 7; count of bases not matched to a gene: 4. This CDR3 has 13 residues. CDR3 DNA: TGTGCCAGCAGTCCGGACAGGGATAACATTCAGTACTTC. It is translated as CASSPDRDNIQYF.

The chain combines TRBV30 with TRBJ2-6; D is undetermined. V was cut by 6 bases and J by 2 bases, with 11 bases left in between. There are 14 residues in the CDR3. Per the germline V gene, CDR1 is GTSNPN and CDR2 is SVGIG (reference sequence). Here the CDR3 reads CACLTGTGANVLTF. DNA for the CDR3: TGTGCCTGCCTGACCGGTACTGGGGCCAACGTCCTGACTTTC.

This rearrangement joins TRBV3-1 to TRBJ2-4; D gene ambiguous. The V and J ends lost 1 base and 3 bases respectively, with 10 bases between them. The CDR3 contains 15 residues. In germline, CDR1 is LGHDT, CDR2 YNNKEL (reference sequence). The CDR3 loop reads CASSQVSWDKNIQYF. DNA of the CDR3: TGTGCCAGCAGCCAAGTTTCCTGGGACAAAAACATTCAGTACTTC.

V gene TRBV11-1 combines with J gene TRBJ1-1; D not certain. The germline V gene encodes CDR1 SGHAT and CDR2 FQDESV (reference sequence). The CDR3 contains 14 residues. Trimming stripped 6 bases from V and 4 bases from J, with 15 bases between. CDR3 DNA: TGTGCCAGCAGTCCACGGGTACCCCCCACTGAAGCTTTCTTT. Its translation is CASSPRVPPTEAFF.

This chain links TRBV7-9 with TRBJ1-5; D is unclear. The length of the CDR3 is 12 residues. V was trimmed by 2 bases and J by 9 bases, leaving 8 bases between them. CDR1 and CDR2 (germline): SEHNR, FQNEAQ (reference sequence). CDR3 protein: CASSLSNRPQHF. CDR3 nucleotides: TGTGCCAGCAGCTTATCCAACCGGCCCCAGCATTTT. Full variable domain (outside the CDR3, taken from reference TRBV7-9 and TRBJ1-5): DTGVSQNPRHKITKRGQNVTFRCDPISEHNRLYWYRQTLGQGPEFLTYFQNEAQLEKSRLLSDRFSAERPKGSFSTLEIQRTEQGDSAMYLCASSLSNRPQHFGDGTRLSIL.

V usage is TRBV19 and J usage is TRBJ1-2; 8 bases line up with TRBD1. The CDR3 has 13 residues. Germline CDR1 is LNHDA and CDR2 is SQIVND (reference sequence). With 3 bases clipped from V and 7 bases from J, the junction kept 4 bases outside the gene matches. The CDR3 bases are TGTGCCAGTAGTATCTGGGACAGGTCTGGCTACACCTTC. This gives the protein CASSIWDRSGYTF.